This T cell receptor beta chain was recovered during a study of vaccination and CD4 T cells after COVID-19. Scientists ran DNA taken from cultured CD4+ T cells through the Oncomine TCR Beta short-read assay for sequencing. TCRdb reprocessed the PCR reads via MiXCR and lists one record per CDR3 protein. The table has over 10,000 distinct CDR3 sequences, approximately 79% seen once. In its sample, this clonotype was seen once. Its antigen is unidentified. This CDR3 is built from 17 residues. The germline gives CDR1 DFQATT, CDR2 SNEGSKA (reference sequence). Trimming at V came to 0 bases and at J to 4 bases, leaving 11 bases not matched to a gene. The treatment here: roughly 11-day PBMC culture with coronavirus spike peptide pools or control peptides (ViraFEST assay).

The chain has TRBV20-1 and TRBJ1-5, with TRBD1 matching over 8 bases. This TCR derives from a human donor who had recovered from COVID-19. The source material was CD4+ T cells from blood, cultured in vitro. CDR3 amino acids: CSARDPGTGGANQPQHF. The DNA of the CDR3 is TGCAGTGCTAGAGATCCCGGGACAGGAGGCGCTAATCAGCCCCAGCATTTT.